The next 25 T cell receptor beta chains were all read from a single sample in a study of shared clonotypes between healthy human individuals. The table came from immunoSEQ multiplex PCR; TCRdb's copy has only in-frame clones and leaves some out. Seen here are millions of clones, roughly 91% observed once, and the top ten hold more than 1.5%. Terminally differentiated effector memory CD45RA+ cells were left out of the naive CD8 fraction, which was CD45RO-negative and positively selected for CCR7. The material sequenced was naive CD8+ T cells from PBMCs. These receptor sequences come from a man younger than 35 in good health. Some clones in this sample may be carry-over from other donors' samples.

The gene calls are TRBV11-3 and TRBJ2-5, with TRBD2 matching over 13 bases. Per the germline V gene, CDR1 is SGHNT and CDR2 is YENEEA. CDR3 length: 17 amino acids. Germline trimming cut 5 bases from V and 3 bases from J; bases unmatched to any gene: 9. DNA for the CDR3: TGTGCCAGCAGCGCGCAGGGACTAGCGGGACTGGAAGAGACCCAGTACTTC. Amino acid sequence: CASSAQGLAGLEETQYF.

This CDR3 reads CASSLVFSLNEAFF. CDR3 nucleotides: TGTGCCAGCAGCTTAGTTTTTAGCCTAAATGAAGCTTTCTTT. The genes are TRBV11-2 and TRBJ1-1; no reliable D call. This CDR3 is 14 amino acids long. Looked up from germline, CDR1 is SGHAT and CDR2 is FQNNGV. V was pared by 1 base and J by 7 bases, with 13 bases between.

V is TRBV7-9 and J is TRBJ2-1; the match to TRBD2 covers 9 bases. CDR1 is SEHNR and CDR2 is FQNEAQ in the germline V gene (reference sequence). CDR3 length equals 18 residues. J was trimmed by 4 bases and V by 6 bases; bases with no gene match: 16. This CDR3 is CASRGAGGRRPLYNEQFF. The CDR3 bases are TGTGCCAGCAGGGGAGCGGGAGGCAGAAGGCCACTTTACAATGAGCAGTTCTTC.

The chain couples TRBV27 to TRBJ2-7; possible D gene TRBD2, 6 bases. The germline V gene has CDR1 MNHEY and CDR2 SMNVEV (reference sequence). This CDR3 contains 15 residues. The V and J ends lost 5 bases and 7 bases respectively, with 21 bases between them. The CDR3 coding sequence is TGTGCCAGCAGTCCCCGTCCGGGAGCTCTACGAGAGCAGTACTTC. Translation gives CASSPRPGALREQYF.

About this clone itself: Other DNA sequences from this sample encode an identical CDR3 as well. The V and J genes are TRBV18 and TRBJ2-1; 7 nucleotides line up with TRBD2. J gave up 8 bases and V 3 bases, and 4 bases lay outside the gene matches. Germline V lookup: CDR1 KGHSH, CDR2 LQKENI. This CDR3 is 13 amino acids long. CDR3 DNA: TGTGCCAGCTCACCCCCTCGGGGGGATGAGCAGTTCTTC. The encoded protein is CASSPPRGDEQFF.

This clone was recorded only once. The chain is built from TRBV27 and TRBJ2-3, with TRBD1 as a possible D gene (5 bases). Per the germline V gene, CDR1 is MNHEY and CDR2 is SMNVEV (reference sequence). This CDR3 is 13 amino acids long. V was pared by 8 bases and J by 4 bases, with 13 bases between. The CDR3 DNA is TGTGCCAGCGGGGCGTCCTGGCCAGATACGCAGTATTTT. This encodes CASGASWPDTQYF.

As concerns this clone: The sample contains more than one DNA sequence encoding this CDR3. This rearrangement joins TRBV5-6 to TRBJ1-1, with D maybe TRBD1 (5 bases). Germline CDR1 reads SGHDT; CDR2 reads YYEEEE. The length of the CDR3 is 15 residues. Trimming removed 2 bases at V and 0 bases at J, with 11 bases between. As DNA, the CDR3 is TGTGCCAGCAGCTTAGATAGGGGCATGAACACTGAAGCTTTCTTT. This encodes CASSLDRGMNTEAFF.

As concerns this clone: The same CDR3 also results from other DNA sequences found in this sample. The chain links TRBV6-5 to TRBJ1-1, with D hard to call. Germline V gene data show CDR1 as MNHEY and CDR2 as SVGAGI. Trimming shortened V by 2 bases and J by 2 bases, and 6 bases separated the two germline ends. This CDR3 has 13 amino acids. The chain's CDR3 is CASSYGRNTEAFF. DNA of the CDR3: TGTGCCAGCAGTTACGGGCGAAACACTGAAGCTTTCTTT.

The chain has TRBV6-1 and TRBJ2-1; maybe TRBD2 (6 bases). CDR3 size: 13 residues. Trimming took off 6 bases at V and 4 bases at J, with 10 bases between the two ends. Germline CDR1 and CDR2: MNHNS and SASEGT. CDR3 sequence (DNA): TGTGCCAGCAGCGCGGGACTTTACAATGAGCAGTTCTTC. This sequence encodes CASSAGLYNEQFF.

The rearrangement links TRBV6-1 to TRBJ2-2; D unclear. Germline-derived CDR1 and CDR2 are MNHNS and SASEGT. The CDR3 extends over 14 amino acids. V lost 1 base, J lost 6 bases, and 9 bases lay in between. CDR3 nucleotide sequence: TGTGCCAGCAGTGAAGGTCTGGGCCCCGGGGAGCTGTTTTTT. Encoded protein: CASSEGLGPGELFF.

V is TRBV27 and J is TRBJ2-7, with D uncertain. CDR3 length: 13 residues. V lost 3 bases, J lost 6 bases, and 12 bases lay in between. Per germline, CDR1 MNHEY and CDR2 SMNVEV (reference sequence). CDR3 amino acids: CASSFGRKGEQYF. The CDR3 region has the DNA TGTGCCAGCAGTTTTGGGCGTAAGGGCGAGCAGTACTTC.

The V gene is TRBV7-9, the J gene TRBJ2-7; tentatively, D is TRBD1 or TRBD2 (6 bases each). The CDR3 has 14 amino acids. The V and J ends lost 4 bases and 4 bases respectively, with 14 bases between them. Germline V gene lookup returns CDR1 SEHNR and CDR2 FQNEAQ (reference sequence). Written as DNA, the CDR3 is TGTGCCAGCAGCTCCGCGGGACACACATACGAGCAGTACTTC. Its protein product is CASSSAGHTYEQYF.

The chain's CDR3 is CASRWPGQGGTDTQYF. In nucleotides, the CDR3 is TGTGCCAGCAGATGGCCGGGACAGGGAGGCACAGATACGCAGTATTTT. The chain carries TRBV28 and TRBJ2-3; 9 bases are a match to TRBD1. Losses at the gene ends were 6 bases for V and 1 base for J; bases not matched to a gene: 8. In germline, CDR1 is MDHEN, CDR2 SYDVKM. CDR3 length: 16 amino acids. The full variable domain, with the rest looked up from reference TRBV28 and TRBJ2-3, is DVKVTQSSRYLVKRTGEKVFLECVQDMDHENMFWYRQDPGLGLRLIYFSYDVKMKEKGDIPEGYSVSREKKERFSLILESASTNQTSMYLCASRWPGQGGTDTQYFGPGTRLTVL.

The rearrangement uses TRBV6-5 and TRBJ2-7, with 10 positions matching TRBD1. CDR3 length equals 15 residues. Per germline, CDR1 MNHEY and CDR2 SVGAGI. Germline trimming cut 7 bases from V and 0 bases from J; bases unmatched to any gene: 6. The CDR3: CASNPGTGASYEQYF. The CDR3, as DNA: TGTGCCAGCAATCCCGGGACAGGGGCCTCCTACGAGCAGTACTTC.

The chain is built from TRBV11-2 and TRBJ2-7, with D perhaps given as TRBD1 or TRBD2 (7 bases each). In germline, CDR1 is SGHAT, CDR2 FQNNGV. This CDR3 has 15 residues. With 5 bases removed from V and 9 bases from J, the gap between germline ends came to 23 bases. CDR3 region: CASSPPIVRGGGQYF. DNA for the CDR3: TGTGCCAGCAGCCCCCCAATTGTCAGGGGGGGAGGGCAGTACTTC.

V gene TRBV27 combines with J gene TRBJ2-7; 8 bases agree with TRBD1. CDR1 MNHEY and CDR2 SMNVEV come from the germline V gene (reference sequence). This CDR3 spans 15 amino acids. Trimming removed 2 bases from V and 4 bases from J; junction bases left unmatched: 7. The CDR3 loop is CASSLRGQEGYEQYF. Here the CDR3 DNA reads TGTGCCAGCAGTTTAAGGGGACAGGAGGGGTACGAGCAGTACTTC.

This clone was counted once. CDR3: CASSFRGGSDTEAFF. CDR3 coding DNA: TGCGCCAGCAGCTTTAGGGGTGGGTCCGACACTGAAGCTTTCTTT. This sequence joins TRBV5-1 and TRBJ1-1, with D perhaps matching TRBD1 (5 bases). This CDR3 has 15 amino acids. CDR1 and CDR2 from the germline V gene are SGHRS and YFSETQ. V lost 2 bases and J 3 bases, leaving 14 bases between the germline ends.

This chain uses TRBV28 with TRBJ2-5, with D possibly being TRBD2 (5 bases). V dropped 5 bases and J dropped 4 bases, with 14 bases sitting between them. The CDR3 has 14 residues. Germline CDR1 and CDR2: MDHEN and SYDVKM. CDR3 sequence reads: CASSGGQVAETQYF. The CDR3 nucleotides are TGTGCCAGCAGTGGCGGGCAGGTGGCAGAGACCCAGTACTTC.

The gene calls are TRBV15 and TRBJ2-7; TRBD1 matches 7 bases. The CDR3 consists of 16 residues. Germline CDR1 is LNHNV and CDR2 is YYDKDF (reference sequence). V shed 6 bases and J 2 bases; nucleotides not matched to a gene: 13. The CDR3 sequence is CATREVPGTETYEQYF. Written as DNA, the CDR3 is TGTGCCACCAGAGAGGTTCCCGGGACAGAGACCTACGAGCAGTACTTC. The full variable domain, completed using reference TRBV15 and TRBJ2-7, is DAMVIQNPRYQVTQFGKPVTLSCSQTLNHNVMYWYQQKSSQAPKLLFHYYDKDFNNEADTPDNFQSRRPNTSFCFLDIRSPGLGDTAMYLCATREVPGTETYEQYFGPGTRLTVT.

This rearrangement joins TRBV9 to TRBJ2-7; 7 nucleotides line up with TRBD1. After removal of 3 bases from V and 6 bases from J, the junction contained 9 bases not matched to a gene. Germline V lookup: CDR1 SGDLS, CDR2 YYNGEE. The CDR3 has 14 residues. CDR3 sequence reads: CASSEYTGVGEQYF. DNA of the CDR3: TGTGCCAGCAGCGAGTATACAGGGGTCGGCGAGCAGTACTTC. Full variable domain (outside the CDR3, taken from reference TRBV9 and TRBJ2-7): DSGVTQTPKHLITATGQRVTLRCSPRSGDLSVYWYQQSLDQGLQFLIQYYNGEERAKGNILERFSAQQFPDLHSELNLSSLELGDSALYFCASSEYTGVGEQYFGPGTRLTVT.

The CDR3 DNA reads TGTGCCAGCAGCTTAGCAATCGACACTGAAGCTTTCTTT. This encodes CASSLAIDTEAFF. The rearrangement links TRBV13 to TRBJ1-1; D gene ambiguous. Trimming shortened V by 1 base and J by 3 bases, and 6 bases separated the two germline ends. The CDR3 contains 13 residues. The germline CDR1 and CDR2 sequences are PRHDT and FYEKMQ (reference sequence). Complete variable domain (other parts from reference TRBV13 and TRBJ1-1): AAGVIQSPRHLIKEKRETATLKCYPIPRHDTVYWYQQGPGQDPQFLISFYEKMQSDKGSIPDRFSAQQFSDYHSELNMSSLELGDSALYFCASSLAIDTEAFFGQGTRLTVV.

This clone was seen once. The genes are TRBV27 and TRBJ1-1, with TRBD1 matching over 8 bases. CDR3 length: 15 amino acids. The ends lost 10 bases at V and 0 bases at J; junction bases unmatched: 10. The germline gives CDR1 MNHEY, CDR2 SMNVEV (reference sequence). CDR3 sequence reads: CATTGQGGLNTEAFF. The CDR3 DNA reads TGTGCCACGACTGGACAGGGAGGGCTGAACACTGAAGCTTTCTTT.

The chain recombines TRBV9 with TRBJ2-2; tentative D call: TRBD2 (5 bases). This CDR3 comprises 17 residues. V dropped 3 bases and J dropped 4 bases, with 19 bases sitting between them. Germline values: CDR1 SGDLS, CDR2 YYNGEE. In DNA form, the CDR3 reads TGTGCCAGCAGCGATCGGACCGGGGAAACCGGCACCGGGGAGCTGTTTTTT. It encodes CASSDRTGETGTGELFF.

V usage is TRBV28 and J usage is TRBJ2-1, with TRBD1 matching over 8 bases. Germline CDR1 MDHEN, CDR2 SYDVKM. The junction had 8 bases not matched to a gene; V was cut back by 3 bases and J by 4 bases. The CDR3 is made up of 16 amino acids. The CDR3 sequence is CASSFLGTGFYNEQFF. DNA of the CDR3: TGTGCCAGCAGTTTCTTAGGGACAGGATTTTACAATGAGCAGTTCTTC.

The V and J genes are TRBV12-5 and TRBJ2-1; no reliable D call. CDR3 length: 13 amino acids. Trimming stripped 2 bases from V and 6 bases from J, with 8 bases between. Germline loops: CDR1 LGHNT, CDR2 FRNRAP. For the CDR3, the DNA is TGTGCTAGTGGTTTGACGGATCGCAATGAGCAGTTCTTC. It translates to CASGLTDRNEQFF.